Below, 11 T cell receptor beta chains from the same sample are listed, as sequenced in a study of blood T cell repertoires in COVID-19. Clones were read by immunoSEQ multiplex PCR, and TCRdb kept only the in-frame ones, dropping some. Of approximately 220,000 clones listed, about nine tenths are singletons. Material: PBMCs or T cells enriched from blood (not recorded which). The receptor set was obtained from a woman in her thirties or forties with acute COVID-19.

The rearrangement joins TRBV5-1 to TRBJ1-3; D is unclear. CDR1 SGHRS and CDR2 YFSETQ come from the germline V gene. The CDR3 extends over 14 amino acids. The germline V and J ends were trimmed by 1 base and 0 bases, with 5 bases remaining between them. CDR3 protein: CASSLSSSGNTIYF. CDR3 in DNA: TGCGCCAGCAGCTTGTCATCCTCTGGAAACACCATATATTTT.

The gene calls are TRBV11-2 and TRBJ2-1; 7 bases map to TRBD2. Germline CDR1 and CDR2: SGHAT and FQNNGV. V shed 5 bases and J 7 bases; nucleotides not matched to a gene: 17. The CDR3 is made up of 17 amino acids. CDR3 amino acids: CASSQRAYKRGPNEQFF. In DNA, the CDR3 is TGTGCCAGCAGCCAAAGGGCCTACAAGCGGGGCCCTAATGAGCAGTTCTTC.

The J gene is TRBJ2-2, the V gene TRBV4-2; a possible D gene is TRBD1 (6 bases). Trimming removed 4 bases from V and 3 bases from J, with 15 bases in between. CDR3 length: 16 residues. Germline CDR1 reads LGHNA; CDR2 reads YNFKEQ. CDR3 coding DNA: TGTGCCAGCAGCCCGTTAGGGGGTAGGGACACCGGGGAGCTGTTTTTT. It translates to CASSPLGGRDTGELFF.

V is TRBV19 and J is TRBJ2-2; 9 bases match TRBD2. The CDR3 has 14 residues. Germline loops: CDR1 LNHDA, CDR2 SQIVND (reference sequence). The V segment lost 6 bases and the J segment 4 bases; nucleotides outside the gene matches: 3. CDR3 coding DNA: TGTGCCAGTAGGGGACTAGCTGGCACCGGGGAGCTGTTTTTT. Translating it yields CASRGLAGTGELFF.

This clone appeared a single time. The chain joins TRBV29-1 to TRBJ1-4, with 7 bases fitting TRBD1. After removal of 6 bases from V and 1 base from J, the junction contained 5 bases not matched to a gene. Germline V gene data show CDR1 as SQVTM and CDR2 as ANQGSEA. The CDR3 length is 14 residues. Here the CDR3 DNA reads TGCAGCGTGACAGGGAGGCAAACTAATGAAAAACTGTTTTTT. Its protein is CSVTGRQTNEKLFF.

The chain carries TRBV11-2 and TRBJ2-3; 7 bases are shared with TRBD2. Germline V lookup: CDR1 SGHAT, CDR2 FQNNGV. This CDR3 has 16 amino acids. With 1 base clipped from V and 3 bases from J, the junction kept 7 bases outside the gene matches. The CDR3 region is CASSLGEGWRTDTQYF. CDR3 nucleotide sequence: TGTGCCAGCAGCTTAGGGGAGGGGTGGCGGACAGATACGCAGTATTTT. The variable domain in full, with the rest retrieved from reference TRBV11-2 and TRBJ2-3, is EAGVAQSPRYKIIEKRQSVAFWCNPISGHATLYWYQQILGQGPKLLIQFQNNGVVDDSQLPKDRFSAERLKGVDSTLKIQPAKLEDSAVYLCASSLGEGWRTDTQYFGPGTRLTVL.

The chain has TRBV10-1 and TRBJ1-1; D ambiguous. Germline CDR1 WNHNN, CDR2 SYGVQD (reference sequence). The CDR3 is made up of 13 amino acids. V dropped 3 bases and J dropped 3 bases, with 8 bases sitting between them. The CDR3 loop reads CASSDGPYTEAFF. CDR3 in DNA: TGCGCCAGCAGTGATGGGCCTTACACTGAAGCTTTCTTT.

The genes are TRBV7-2 and TRBJ1-3, with 9 nucleotides matching TRBD1. The CDR3 extends over 15 amino acids. V shed 3 bases and J 1 base; nucleotides not matched to a gene: 1. Looked up from germline, CDR1 is SGHTA and CDR2 is FQGNSA. CDR3 coding DNA: TGTGCCAGCAGCTTCGACAGGGGGTCTGGAAACACCATATATTTT. This translates into CASSFDRGSGNTIYF.

The J gene is TRBJ2-5, the V gene TRBV15; TRBD1 matches at 7 bases. CDR3 length equals 15 residues. V trimming: 0 bases; J trimming: 4 bases; junction bases outside the gene matches: 5. Germline lookup yields CDR1 LNHNV and CDR2 YYDKDF (reference sequence). CDR3 bases: TGTGCCACCAGCAGAGACCGACAGGGTGGAGAGACCCAGTACTTC. It encodes CATSRDRQGGETQYF.

The rearrangement joins TRBV3-1 (or the pseudogene TRBV3-2) to TRBJ1-4; 7 positions match TRBD1. Germline V gene lookup returns CDR1 LGHDT and CDR2 YNNKEL (reference sequence). Trimming cost V 6 bases and J 5 bases; bases outside gene matches: 6. This CDR3 comprises 14 residues. CDR3: CASRRTGLNEKLFF. CDR3 sequence (DNA): TGTGCCAGCAGACGGACAGGCTTGAATGAAAAACTGTTTTTT.

This clone was recorded only once. The rearrangement joins TRBV19 to TRBJ2-2; the match to TRBD1 covers 11 bases. V dropped 6 bases and J dropped 6; count of bases not matched to a gene: 12. This CDR3 is 17 amino acids long. Germline loops: CDR1 LNHDA, CDR2 SQIVND (reference sequence). In nucleotides, the CDR3 is TGTGCCAGTAGCAAAGGAGGCGGGACAGGGGGAGCCGGGGAGCTGTTTTTT. Its protein product is CASSKGGGTGGAGELFF.